The following is a T cell receptor (beta chain) sequence with its context. Antigen: not known. It was with a sample-barcoded 5' primer and a J-beta primer mix that a second PCR of about 6 to 12 cycles was run. One entry per CDR3 protein, called by TCRdb with MiXCR from the 5' RACE reads. The sample includes nearly 1 million distinct CDR3 sequences, approximately 50% of them seen just once. The sample comes from a study of blood T cells in healthy people across ages. Whole-study findings and limits: The diversity estimates, figures obtained from one million T cells, were considered underestimates. Measured against age, TCR beta diversity per million T cells decreased in a roughly linear manner.

Samples had at least 6.5 million PBMCs isolated from them. The sequence derives from a woman in her sixties in good health. Sample: blood.

The CDR3 DNA reads TGTGCCAGCAGTTATGCCGGGGTTGGGCCTAACTATGGCTACACCTTC. It encodes CASSYAGVGPNYGYTF. The V call is TRBV6-5, the J call TRBJ1-2; D is unclear. V was shortened by 3 bases and J by 0 bases, with 14 bases between the two germline ends. Germline V gives CDR1 MNHEY, CDR2 SVGAGI. The CDR3 contains 16 residues.